What follows are 22 T cell receptor beta chains derived from one specimen sequenced in a study of graft-versus-host responses after intestinal transplantation. For these TCRs, the target antigens are not known. Only in-frame clones appear in the TCRdb table, and some are missing; sequencing was by immunoSEQ multiplex PCR. The table includes about 78,000 clones, about nine tenths detected once. This specimen consisted of unstimulated CD8+ T cells sorted from spleen or lymph node cells, obtained before transplant. The source is a human donor who was the organ donor for an intestinal transplant.

The chain links TRBV11-2 to TRBJ1-1, with D unclear. Germline V lookup: CDR1 SGHAT, CDR2 FQNNGV. The V end was cut by 1 base, the J end by 6 bases, with 6 bases between. This CDR3 has 12 residues. CDR3 sequence: CASSLVGPEAFF. In DNA, the CDR3 is TGTGCCAGCAGCTTAGTGGGCCCTGAAGCTTTCTTT.

The rearrangement uses TRBV28 and TRBJ1-1; D is undetermined. This CDR3 comprises 11 residues. V gave up 6 bases and J gave up 5 bases, with 7 bases separating them. Germline V lookup: CDR1 MDHEN, CDR2 SYDVKM. The CDR3 loop is CASRRVTEAFF. The CDR3 DNA reads TGTGCCAGCAGGCGCGTGACTGAAGCTTTCTTT.

The V gene is TRBV6-1, the J gene TRBJ1-5, with D hard to call. Trimming left V 8 bases short and J 6 bases short, with 11 bases between. The germline V gene encodes CDR1 MNHNS and CDR2 SASEGT. The CDR3 runs to 12 residues. CDR3 DNA sequence: TGTGCCAGCCCAGATAGCGGTCAGCCCCAGCATTTT. Protein sequence: CASPDSGQPQHF.

The chain recombines TRBV9 with TRBJ2-4; D is perhaps TRBD2 (6 bases). The CDR3 covers 14 residues. The germline V and J ends were trimmed by 4 bases and 6 bases, with 14 bases remaining between them. Germline V CDR1 and CDR2: SGDLS, YYNGEE. DNA of the CDR3: TGTGCCAGCAGCCCCCCGGAGGGCTTAAACATTCAGTACTTC. This gives the protein CASSPPEGLNIQYF.

V is TRBV4-1 and J is TRBJ2-6; D may be TRBD1 (6 bases). This CDR3 is 16 amino acids long. V was pared by 3 bases and J by 2 bases, with 11 bases between. Germline V CDR1 and CDR2: MGHRA, YSYEKL. The CDR3 nucleotides read TGCGCCAGCAGCCATACCGCAGGGGCTGGGGCCAACGTCCTGACTTTC. Protein: CASSHTAGAGANVLTF.

The gene calls are TRBV5-1 and TRBJ2-7; 9 bases map to TRBD1. Germline lookup yields CDR1 SGHRS and CDR2 YFSETQ. Germline trimming cut 2 bases from V and 6 bases from J; bases unmatched to any gene: 3. The CDR3 consists of 13 residues. The CDR3 DNA is TGCGCCAGCAGCTTTACAGGGGGCGGCGAGCAGTACTTC. This codes for CASSFTGGGEQYF.

The chain uses TRBV9 and TRBJ2-7; D may match TRBD1 or TRBD2 (5 bases each). The CDR3 extends over 15 amino acids. The V gene lost 0 bases and the J gene lost 1 base, with 11 bases spanning the gap. From germline, CDR1 is SGDLS and CDR2 YYNGEE. CDR3 DNA sequence: TGTGCCAGCAGCGTAGCTCTCGGGGCTTCCTACGAGCAGTACTTC. Translation: CASSVALGASYEQYF.

The chain employs TRBV20-1 and TRBJ1-5; D possibly corresponds to TRBD1 (5 bases). V lost 7 bases and J lost 14, with 18 bases in between. The CDR3 is 11 residues long. Germline CDR1 reads DFQATT; CDR2 reads SNEGSKA (reference sequence). CDR3: CSVPLGQFEHF. The CDR3 DNA reads as TGCAGTGTCCCCCTGGGGCAGTTTGAGCATTTT.

V is TRBV29-1 and J is TRBJ2-1, with 10 bases aligning to TRBD1. Germline V gene sequence: CDR1 SQVTM, CDR2 ANQGSEA. The CDR3 covers 15 residues. Trimming took 3 bases from V and 3 from J; bases not matched to a gene: 5. The CDR3 reads CSVDGGQGVYNEQFF. The CDR3 DNA sequence: TGCAGCGTTGATGGCGGACAGGGGGTCTACAATGAGCAGTTCTTC.

V and J are TRBV5-1 and TRBJ1-3, with D possibly being TRBD1 (5 bases). The length of the CDR3 is 15 residues. Germline V lookup: CDR1 SGHRS, CDR2 YFSETQ. Between the trimmed V and J ends, which lost 3 bases and 0 bases, there was a span of 10 bases. The CDR3 here is CASSSGTDSGNTIYF. The CDR3 DNA reads as TGCGCCAGCAGCTCGGGGACGGACTCTGGAAACACCATATATTTT.

This chain links TRBV7-3 with TRBJ2-2; D gene uncertain. The germline CDR1 and CDR2 sequences are SGHTA and FQGTGA. This CDR3 has 13 amino acids. V shed 5 bases and J shed 6 bases, with 10 bases lying between them. CDR3 DNA sequence: TGTGCCAGCAGCCAAGCCGGCCCCGGGGAGCTGTTTTTT. It is translated as CASSQAGPGELFF.

This sequence joins TRBV5-1 and TRBJ2-4; D not certain. This CDR3 comprises 12 residues. The ends were cut back, 0 bases at V and 8 bases at J, with 6 bases in the middle. Germline CDR1 and CDR2: SGHRS and YFSETQ. The CDR3 nucleotides read TGCGCCAGCAGCTTGGGACGCGACATTCAGTACTTC. It yields the protein CASSLGRDIQYF.

The rearrangement links TRBV28 to TRBJ2-7, with D possibly TRBD1 on 6 matching bases. CDR3 size: 14 residues. V shed 3 bases and J shed 6 bases, with 15 bases lying between them. Germline V lookup: CDR1 MDHEN, CDR2 SYDVKM. The CDR3 sequence is CASSFIGTSREQYF. The CDR3 bases are TGTGCCAGCAGTTTCATTGGGACATCTCGCGAGCAGTACTTC.

This chain connects TRBV4-1 to TRBJ1-2; a possible D gene is TRBD1 (5 bases). Trimming stripped 3 bases from V and 5 bases from J, with 25 bases between. The CDR3 covers 18 residues. Germline lookup yields CDR1 MGHRA and CDR2 YSYEKL. The CDR3 DNA reads as TGCGCCAGCAGCCAGGCCCGGGAAGGGATTGGGGCTCTATATGGCTACACCTTC. It translates to CASSQAREGIGALYGYTF.

The chain carries TRBV4-1 and TRBJ1-4; a weak D match, TRBD1 (6 bases). The CDR3 contains 14 residues. V was clipped by 5 bases and J by 3 bases, with 10 bases between them. Germline V CDR1 and CDR2: MGHRA, YSYEKL. In DNA, the CDR3 is TGCGCCAGCAGCGTGACAGGAGCTAATGAAAAACTGTTTTTT. Its translation: CASSVTGANEKLFF.

This clone was seen once. The chain employs TRBV27 and TRBJ2-7; D possibly corresponds to TRBD1 (5 bases). CDR3 length: 15 residues. The germline V gene has CDR1 MNHEY and CDR2 SMNVEV (reference sequence). Trimming removed 8 bases at V and 2 bases at J, with 19 bases between. CDR3 region: CASADRPGSTYEQYF. In DNA, the CDR3 is TGTGCCAGCGCCGATCGTCCAGGGTCCACCTACGAGCAGTACTTC.

This clone showed up just once. V and J are TRBV5-6 and TRBJ1-4; tentatively, D is TRBD1 (5 bases). The germline CDR1 and CDR2 sequences are SGHDT and YYEEEE. With 1 base removed from V and 3 bases from J, the gap between germline ends came to 7 bases. This CDR3 region has 14 residues. Here the CDR3 reads CASSLRQPNEKLFF. CDR3 nucleotide sequence: TGTGCCAGCAGCTTGAGACAGCCTAATGAAAAACTGTTTTTT.

This clone was counted between two and nine times. The rearrangement joins TRBV30 to TRBJ2-1; TRBD2 matches 12 bases. Unmatched junction bases numbered 1, after V lost 0 bases and J lost 4 bases. The germline CDR1 and CDR2 sequences are GTSNPN and SVGIG (reference sequence). This CDR3 is 15 amino acids long. CDR3 amino acids: CAWSVLAGGYNEQFF. CDR3 DNA: TGTGCCTGGAGTGTACTAGCGGGGGGATACAATGAGCAGTTCTTC.

The chain joins TRBV13 to TRBJ2-5; D is perhaps TRBD1 (6 bases). CDR3 length: 18 residues. Germline-derived CDR1 and CDR2 are PRHDT and FYEKMQ (reference sequence). The V gene lost 5 bases and the J gene lost 2 bases, with 24 bases spanning the gap. The CDR3 sequence is CASSPTGSGPGEQETQYF. As DNA, the CDR3 is TGTGCCAGCAGCCCGACCGGTTCCGGACCAGGGGAGCAAGAGACCCAGTACTTC. Full variable domain (rest looked up from reference TRBV13 and TRBJ2-5): AAGVIQSPRHLIKEKRETATLKCYPIPRHDTVYWYQQGPGQDPQFLISFYEKMQSDKGSIPDRFSAQQFSDYHSELNMSSLELGDSALYFCASSPTGSGPGEQETQYFGPGTRLLVL.

The J gene is TRBJ2-7, the V gene TRBV6-5, with TRBD2 as a possible D gene (5 bases). The CDR3 has 14 residues. Trimming removed 9 bases from V and 6 bases from J, with 21 bases in between. Looked up from germline, CDR1 is MNHEY and CDR2 is SVGAGI. The CDR3 DNA follows: TGTGCCAGTCAAAAAACTAGTGACCTCGCCGAGCAGTACTTC. Protein sequence: CASQKTSDLAEQYF.

The V call is TRBV5-6, the J call TRBJ2-3; 9 bases are shared with TRBD1. The CDR3 runs to 16 residues. Per the germline V gene, CDR1 is SGHDT and CDR2 is YYEEEE. V lost 4 bases, J lost 4 bases, and 10 bases stayed unmatched. The CDR3 is CASSADGTGIPDTQYF. In DNA form, the CDR3 reads TGTGCCAGCAGCGCGGACGGGACAGGGATCCCAGATACGCAGTATTTT.

This sequence joins TRBV10-3 and TRBJ1-2; D is possibly TRBD1 (5 bases). V lost 11 bases to trimming and J lost 3 bases, with 19 bases between them. Looked up from germline, CDR1 is ENHRY and CDR2 is SYGVKD. This CDR3 has 14 amino acids. The CDR3 sequence: CAVLSQGVDYGYTF. The CDR3 DNA reads TGTGCCGTACTTTCTCAGGGTGTAGACTATGGCTACACCTTC.